The 16 T cell receptor beta chains below all came from one sample that was sequenced in a study of blood T cell repertoires in COVID-19 (dated by TCRdb to 2018 to 2020). Library preparation used the immunoSEQ multiplex PCR assay. Imported from immuneACCESS, the table was reduced by TCRdb to in-frame sequences with V and J called. These copies leave out some clones; in studies compared against another copy, an unresolved V gene accounts for under half, and the cause of the remainder is not known. The sample records some 150,000 clones, 80% of which are singletons. The ten top clones hold approximately 0.5% of the sample. Sequenced sample: peripheral blood. These receptors were collected from a man in his sixties with acute or convalescent COVID-19.

This clone was recorded once. V gene TRBV4-2 combines with J gene TRBJ1-2; D call uncertain. Per germline, CDR1 LGHNA and CDR2 YNFKEQ. This CDR3 comprises 16 residues. The V gene lost 1 base and the J gene lost 5 bases, with 17 bases spanning the gap. CDR3 protein: CASSQAGAEAGYGYTF. The CDR3 DNA sequence: TGTGCCAGCAGCCAAGCCGGCGCCGAGGCGGGTTATGGCTACACCTTC.

This clone was detected once. This chain uses TRBV19 with TRBJ2-1; D gene ambiguous. V lost 7 bases, J lost 6 bases, and 16 bases lay in between. This CDR3 comprises 14 residues. Germline-derived CDR1 and CDR2 are LNHDA and SQIVND (reference sequence). The CDR3 bases are TGTGCCAGTATCGCGACTGGGTCTGGCAATGAGCAGTTCTTC. As protein: CASIATGSGNEQFF. The full variable domain, in which reference TRBV19 and TRBJ2-1 provide the parts outside the CDR3, is DGGITQSPKYLFRKEGQNVTLSCEQNLNHDAMYWYRQDPGQGLRLIYYSQIVNDFQKGDIAEGYSVSREKKESFPLTVTSAQKNPTAFYLCASIATGSGNEQFFGPGTRLTVL.

A few counts support this clone. The chain carries TRBV15 and TRBJ2-3, with 10 bases identical to TRBD1. In germline, CDR1 is LNHNV, CDR2 YYDKDF (reference sequence). V lost 0 bases to trimming and J lost 7 bases; unmatched junction nucleotides: 10. The CDR3 runs to 17 residues. The CDR3 sequence is CATSRDRPGQGTNTQYF. CDR3 DNA: TGTGCCACCAGCAGAGATCGGCCGGGACAGGGGACAAATACGCAGTATTTT.

The V gene is TRBV5-4, the J gene TRBJ1-1; a possible D gene is TRBD1 (5 bases). Germline-derived CDR1 and CDR2 are SGHNT and YYREEE (reference sequence). The V end lost 3 bases, the J end lost 1 base, and 13 bases lay between the germline ends. The CDR3 sequence is 15 residues long. CDR3 sequence: CASSSPGTGNTEAFF. As DNA, the CDR3 is TGTGCCAGCAGCTCCCCCGGGACTGGGAACACTGAAGCTTTCTTT.

This clone was counted once. V usage is TRBV9 and J usage is TRBJ1-3, with D perhaps TRBD1 (6 bases). Trimming removed 8 bases at V and 2 bases at J, with 14 bases between. Germline CDR1 is SGDLS and CDR2 is YYNGEE. The CDR3 consists of 14 residues. For the CDR3, the DNA is TGTGCCAGTAGTACACAGGGAACTGGAAACACCATATATTTT. Its protein product is CASSTQGTGNTIYF.

This clone turned up a few times. The chain links TRBV18 to TRBJ1-2, with a tentative D call TRBD1 (6 bases). V gave up 5 bases and J gave up 3 bases, with 13 bases separating them. The CDR3 contains 14 residues. Germline V lookup: CDR1 KGHSH, CDR2 LQKENI. Here the CDR3 DNA reads TGTGCCAGCTCATCCAGGGGTTTGGACTATGGCTACACCTTC. This translates into CASSSRGLDYGYTF.

In this sample, this clone turned up a few times. This chain joins TRBV20-1 and TRBJ2-2; D possibly corresponds to TRBD2 (6 bases). This CDR3 contains 15 residues. Germline CDR1 is DFQATT and CDR2 is SNEGSKA (reference sequence). Trimming took 3 bases from V and 5 from J, leaving 16 bases between them. The CDR3 nucleotides are TGCAGTGCTAGTGAGCTGGCGGGGAGAACCGGGGAGCTGTTTTTT. Translation: CSASELAGRTGELFF.

This rearrangement joins TRBV11-2 to TRBJ2-7; D possibly corresponds to TRBD1 (5 bases). Germline-derived CDR1 and CDR2 are SGHAT and FQNNGV. The V and J ends lost 4 bases and 3 bases respectively, with 22 bases between them. This CDR3 spans 17 amino acids. The CDR3 reads CASSSHRRQGGVYEQYF. Written as DNA, the CDR3 is TGTGCCAGCAGCTCCCATCGTCGTCAGGGTGGTGTCTACGAGCAGTACTTC.

A few counts support this clone. V is TRBV10-3 and J is TRBJ2-3; TRBD2 is a possible D gene (5 bases). Per germline, CDR1 ENHRY and CDR2 SYGVKD. The length of the CDR3 is 14 residues. V was trimmed by 4 bases and J by 2 bases, leaving 10 bases between them. This CDR3 is CAISAKRNTDTQYF. As DNA, the CDR3 is TGTGCCATCAGTGCTAAGCGGAACACAGATACGCAGTATTTT.

This chain joins TRBV5-4 and TRBJ1-6, with 7 bases matching TRBD1. The germline V gene has CDR1 SGHNT and CDR2 YYREEE (reference sequence). V lost 4 bases and J lost 7; bases outside the gene matches: 8. The length of the CDR3 is 15 residues. The CDR3: CASSMKEQGNSPLHF. DNA of the CDR3: TGTGCCAGCAGCATGAAGGAACAGGGGAATTCACCCCTCCACTTT.

The gene calls are TRBV12-3 or TRBV12-4 and TRBJ2-6; D call uncertain. The length of the CDR3 is 13 residues. V was shortened by 10 bases and J by 0 bases, with 7 bases between the two germline ends. CDR3: CATLPSGANVLTF. CDR3 in DNA: TGTGCCACCCTCCCCTCTGGGGCCAACGTCCTGACTTTC.

V and J are TRBV28 and TRBJ2-3; 10 bases map to TRBD2. The CDR3 runs 18 residues. CDR1 is MDHEN, CDR2 SYDVKM, per germline. J lost 1 base, V lost 3 bases, and 10 bases had no gene match. CDR3 coding DNA: TGTGCCAGCAGTTTTGGAGCGGGAGGGAGGATAGGCACAGATACGCAGTATTTT. Amino acids: CASSFGAGGRIGTDTQYF.

V and J are TRBV6-5 and TRBJ2-7; a weak D match, TRBD2 (7 bases). V lost 8 bases and J 2 bases, leaving 19 bases between the germline ends. The CDR3 has 15 residues. Germline CDR1 is MNHEY and CDR2 is SVGAGI. The CDR3 DNA reads as TGTGCCAGCGTGCGGAGTCCGGGGGGCGCCTACGAGCAGTACTTC. Its translation: CASVRSPGGAYEQYF.

V usage is TRBV29-1 and J usage is TRBJ1-4, with TRBD1 matching 10 bases. V gave up 4 bases and J gave up 5 bases; unmatched junction bases: 1. Germline CDR1 and CDR2: SQVTM and ANQGSEA. The CDR3 runs to 13 residues. Here the CDR3 DNA reads TGCAGCGTTGCGACAGGGGGCAATGAAAAACTGTTTTTT. It codes for CSVATGGNEKLFF.

The table lists this clone with a few counts. The rearrangement uses TRBV5-4 and TRBJ2-1, with D perhaps TRBD2 (5 bases). From germline, CDR1 is SGHNT and CDR2 YYREEE (reference sequence). Trimming left V 1 base short and J 5 bases short, with 7 bases between. The CDR3 runs 13 residues. CDR3 loop: CASSLSGNNEQFF. CDR3 nucleotides: TGTGCCAGCAGCTTGAGCGGAAACAATGAGCAGTTCTTC.

The genes are TRBV4-1 and TRBJ2-1, with 14 positions matching TRBD2. CDR1 MGHRA and CDR2 YSYEKL come from the germline V gene. V gave up 0 bases and J gave up 9 bases; unmatched junction bases: 16. The CDR3 has 20 amino acids. This chain's CDR3 is CASSQDDRTSGRKGAGEQFF. For the CDR3, the DNA is TGCGCCAGCAGCCAAGATGACCGGACTAGCGGGAGGAAGGGAGCGGGTGAGCAGTTCTTC.